Sequencing of this T cell receptor beta chain was carried out in a study of cytomegalovirus exposure and HLA in healthy donors. Study-wide context: The study placed 80% to 90% of its roughly 400 genotyped donors in the Caucasian-associated ancestry cluster. Study-level results: Later genetic work tied a missense DCLRE1C variant to beta-chain V and J trimming. Researchers catalogued about 150 TCR beta chains as cytomegalovirus-associated.

The CDR3 has 12 residues. Germline lookup yields CDR1 GTSNPN and CDR2 SVGIG (reference sequence). V shed 4 bases and J 5 bases; nucleotides not matched to a gene: 3. A multiplex PCR was run with 60 Vbeta primers and 13 Jbeta primers. The assay was immunoSEQ multiplex PCR, and TCRdb's table has in-frame clones only and misses some. Counted here are some 150,000 clones, 60% to 70% occurring once; the ten biggest clones make up approximately 6.6%. A note on this clone: Its antigen is not identified.

The genes are TRBV30 and TRBJ2-5; 8 bases align to TRBD1. The source is an older woman in good health and CMV-seropositive. What was sequenced was PBMCs. The CDR3 sequence is CAWNQGAETQYF. DNA of the CDR3: TGTGCCTGGAATCAGGGGGCGGAGACCCAGTACTTC.